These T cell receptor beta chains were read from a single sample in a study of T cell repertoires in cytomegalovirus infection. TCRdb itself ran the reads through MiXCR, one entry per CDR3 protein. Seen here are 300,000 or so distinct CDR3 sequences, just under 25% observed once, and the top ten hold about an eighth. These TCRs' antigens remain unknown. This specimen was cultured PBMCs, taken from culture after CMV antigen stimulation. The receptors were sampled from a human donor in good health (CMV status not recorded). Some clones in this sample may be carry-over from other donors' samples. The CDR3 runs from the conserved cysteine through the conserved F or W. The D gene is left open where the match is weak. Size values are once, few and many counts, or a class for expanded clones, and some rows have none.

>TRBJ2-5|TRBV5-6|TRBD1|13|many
CASSLTGTETQYF
TGTGCCAGCAGCCTGACAGGGACGGAGACCCAGTACTTC
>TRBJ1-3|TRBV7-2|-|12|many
CASSQTGNTIYF
TGTGCCAGCAGCCAGACAGGAAACACCATATATTTT
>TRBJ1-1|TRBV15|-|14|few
CATSREVGSTEAFF
TGTGCCACCAGCAGAGAGGTTGGAAGCACTGAAGCTTTCTTT
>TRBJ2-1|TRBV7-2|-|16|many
CASSLVVSGTYNEQFF
TGTGCCAGCAGCTTAGTGGTTAGCGGAACCTACAATGAGCAGTTCTTC
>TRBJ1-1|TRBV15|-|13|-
CATSLAVNTEAFF
TGTGCCACCAGCCTGGCTGTGAACACTGAAGCTTTCTTT
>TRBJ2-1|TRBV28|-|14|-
CASSLWGGDNEQFF
TGTGCCAGCAGTTTATGGGGCGGGGACAATGAGCAGTTCTTC
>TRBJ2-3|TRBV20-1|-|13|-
CSARPWDHDTQYF
TGCAGTGCTAGGCCATGGGATCACGATACGCAGTATTTT
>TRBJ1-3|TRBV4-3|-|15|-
CASSQARDSGNTIYF
TGCGCCAGCAGCCAAGCCCGGGACTCTGGAAACACCATATATTTT
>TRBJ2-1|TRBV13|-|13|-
CASSLVSFAEQFF
TGTGCCAGCAGCTTAGTTAGTTTTGCTGAGCAGTTCTTC
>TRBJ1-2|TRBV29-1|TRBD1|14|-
CSVEKDRGFAGYTF
TGCAGCGTTGAAAAGGACAGGGGGTTTGCTGGCTACACCTTC
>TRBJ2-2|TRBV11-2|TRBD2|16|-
CASSPTSGWGTGELFF
TGTGCCAGCAGCCCTACTAGCGGTTGGGGGACCGGGGAGCTGTTTTTT
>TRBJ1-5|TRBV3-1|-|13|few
CASSQGAHQPQHF
TGTGCCAGCAGCCAAGGCGCACATCAGCCCCAGCATTTT
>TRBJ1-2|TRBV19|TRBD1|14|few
CASTMTGANYGYTF
TGTGCCAGTACCATGACAGGGGCTAACTATGGCTACACCTTC
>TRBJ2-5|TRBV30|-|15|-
CAWRSLGGAGETQYF
TGTGCCTGGAGGTCCCTGGGGGGAGCAGGAGAGACCCAGTACTTC
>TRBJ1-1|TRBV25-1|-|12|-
CASSGRPTEAFF
TGTGCCAGCAGTGGACGACCCACTGAAGCTTTCTTT
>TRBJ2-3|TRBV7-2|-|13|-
CASSTSPPDTQYF
TGTGCCAGCAGCACTAGCCCCCCAGATACGCAGTATTTT
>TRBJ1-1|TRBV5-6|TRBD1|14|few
CASSSLGQGAEAFF
TGTGCCAGCAGCTCGCTGGGACAGGGGGCTGAAGCTTTCTTT
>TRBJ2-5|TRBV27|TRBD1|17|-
CASSLVRTGGFMETQYF
TGTGCCAGCAGTTTAGTGCGGACAGGGGGGTTTATGGAGACCCAGTACTTC
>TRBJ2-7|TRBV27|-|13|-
CASSPTGRNEQYF
TGTGCCAGCAGTCCCACAGGGAGGAACGAGCAGTACTTC
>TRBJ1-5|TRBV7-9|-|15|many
CASSLAGPFNQPQHF
TGTGCCAGCAGCTTAGCAGGACCCTTCAATCAGCCCCAGCATTTT
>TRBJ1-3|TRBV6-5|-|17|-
CASSSRRPPVWGNTIYF
TGTGCCAGCAGTTCGCGCCGACCCCCCGTCTGGGGAAACACCATATATTTT
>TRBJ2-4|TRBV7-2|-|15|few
CASSSLPPPKNIQYF
TGTGCCAGCAGCTCCCTCCCCCCCCCCAAAAACATTCAGTACTTC
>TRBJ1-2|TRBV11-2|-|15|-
CASSGIRGAGPGYTF
TGTGCCAGCAGCGGAATAAGAGGGGCGGGCCCGGGCTACACCTTC
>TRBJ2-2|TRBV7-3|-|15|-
CASSAGITNTGELFF
TGTGCCAGCAGCGCGGGAATTACTAACACCGGGGAGCTGTTTTTT
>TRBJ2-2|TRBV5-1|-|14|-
CASRGPLGTGELFF
TGCGCCAGCAGGGGACCTCTAGGGACCGGGGAGCTGTTTTTT
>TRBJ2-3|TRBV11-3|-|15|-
CASSSVREMADTQYF
TGTGCCAGCAGCTCAGTACGGGAGATGGCAGATACGCAGTATTTT
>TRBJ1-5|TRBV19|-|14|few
CASKGWSGDQPQHF
TGTGCCAGTAAGGGGTGGTCGGGCGATCAGCCCCAGCATTTT
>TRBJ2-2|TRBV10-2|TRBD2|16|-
CASSDGREGRTGELFF
TGCGCCAGCAGTGACGGGCGGGAGGGTAGGACCGGGGAGCTGTTTTTT
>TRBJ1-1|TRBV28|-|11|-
CASQQKTEAFF
TGTGCCAGTCAACAGAAGACTGAAGCTTTCTTT
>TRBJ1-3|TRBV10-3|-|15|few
CAIRPAQGSGNTIYF
TGTGCCATCAGGCCTGCACAGGGCTCTGGAAACACCATATATTTT
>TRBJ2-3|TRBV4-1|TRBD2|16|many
CASSPQAASGRHTQYF
TGCGCCAGCAGCCCCCAGGCGGCTAGCGGGCGGCATACGCAGTATTTT
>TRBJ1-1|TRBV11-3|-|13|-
CASSFASNTEAFF
TGTGCCAGCAGTTTTGCCAGTAACACTGAAGCTTTCTTT
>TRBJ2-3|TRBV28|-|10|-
CATFTDTQYF
TGTGCCACCTTCACAGATACGCAGTATTTT
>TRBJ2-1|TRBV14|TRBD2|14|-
CASSPSGLGNEQFF
TGTGCCAGCAGCCCTAGCGGACTGGGGAATGAGCAGTTCTTC
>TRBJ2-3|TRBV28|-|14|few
CASVTQGSTDTQYF
TGTGCCAGCGTAACGCAGGGCAGCACAGATACGCAGTATTTT
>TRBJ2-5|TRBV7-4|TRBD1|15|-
CASSFGQASQETQYF
TGTGCCAGCAGCTTCGGACAGGCCTCCCAAGAGACCCAGTACTTC
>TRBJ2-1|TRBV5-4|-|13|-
CASSLGHNNEQFF
TGTGCCAGCAGCTTGGGACACAACAATGAGCAGTTCTTC
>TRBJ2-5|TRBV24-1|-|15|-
CATSSLRGGRETQYF
TGTGCCACCAGTTCCCTGAGAGGGGGGAGAGAGACCCAGTACTTC
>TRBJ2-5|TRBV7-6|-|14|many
CASSPTRAGGTQYF
TGTGCCAGCAGCCCAACCAGGGCCGGTGGGACCCAGTACTTC
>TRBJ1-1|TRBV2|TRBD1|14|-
CASTGTGGGTEAFF
TGTGCCAGCACCGGGACAGGGGGCGGCACTGAAGCTTTCTTT
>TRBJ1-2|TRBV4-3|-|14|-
CASSQERGGNGYTF
TGCGCCAGCAGCCAAGAGCGAGGGGGAAACGGCTACACCTTC
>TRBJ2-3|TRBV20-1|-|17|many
CSANPLVGPLGTDTQYF
TGCAGTGCTAACCCCCTTGTGGGGCCCCTAGGCACAGATACGCAGTATTTT